Listed below are T cell receptor beta chains from one sample, sequenced in a study of blood T cell repertoires in COVID-19. Sequencing was performed with immunoSEQ multiplex PCR; in TCRdb, only in-frame clones are kept and a portion is missing. The data hold about 270,000 clones, with about 82% observed a single time. Sample: PBMCs or T cells enriched from blood (not recorded which). These receptors were collected from a woman aged 45-65 years with acute COVID-19. Both conserved end residues are part of each CDR3. A D gene is named only where the DNA matches it firmly. Where a row states a size, it is once, few, many or the class of an expanded clone; other rows omit it.

TRBV19,once,TRBJ2-7,NA,CASSDRSYEQYF,TGTGCCAGTAGCGACAGAAGCTACGAGCAGTACTTC
TRBV18,NA,TRBJ1-2,TRBD1,CASSPPDRGAGYTF,TGTGCCAGCTCACCACCGGACAGGGGGGCTGGCTACACCTTC
TRBV19,NA,TRBJ2-2,TRBD2,CATSTSGGAGELFF,TGTGCCACCTCTACTAGCGGGGGGGCCGGGGAGCTGTTTTTT
TRBV7-2,NA,TRBJ1-3,NA,CASSPQGPTGHTIYF,TGTGCCAGCAGCCCCCAGGGGCCCACGGGACACACCATATATTTT
TRBV21-1,NA,TRBJ1-4,NA,CASSKVSEGRWEKLFF,TGTGCCAGCAGCAAAGTGAGTGAGGGGAGGTGGGAAAAACTGTTTTTT
TRBV18,NA,TRBJ1-6,NA,CASSPLDGNSPLHF,TGTGCCAGCTCACCCCTAGACGGCAATTCACCCCTCCACTTT
TRBV29-1,NA,TRBJ1-1,NA,CSVEDFPRNTEAFF,TGCAGCGTTGAAGATTTTCCCCGGAACACTGAAGCTTTCTTT
TRBV5-1,NA,TRBJ1-1,TRBD1,CASSLAQDRVRLAFF,TGCGCCAGCAGCTTGGCCCAGGACAGGGTCAGGTTAGCTTTCTTT
TRBV5-1,NA,TRBJ1-1,NA,CASSQMTGLNTEAFF,TGCGCCAGCAGCCAGATGACAGGATTGAACACTGAAGCTTTCTTT
TRBV3-1/TRBV3-2,NA,TRBJ1-2,TRBD1,CASLPPGQGFGYTF,TGTGCCAGCCTCCCTCCGGGACAGGGCTTTGGCTACACCTTC
TRBV7-6,NA,TRBJ1-1,TRBD1,CASSASGGGGTEAFF,TGTGCCAGCAGCGCCTCAGGGGGCGGGGGCACTGAAGCTTTCTTT
TRBV7-2,once,TRBJ1-1,TRBD1,CASSSFGQAMNTEAFF,TGTGCCAGCAGCTCTTTCGGACAGGCCATGAACACTGAAGCTTTCTTT
TRBV7-8,NA,TRBJ1-4,NA,CASSLGGFVREKLFF,TGTGCCAGCAGCTTAGGAGGGTTTGTACGTGAAAAACTGTTTTTT
TRBV7-9,NA,TRBJ2-3,TRBD2,CASSSGTSGGADTQYF,TGTGCCAGCAGCTCCGGGACTAGCGGGGGGGCAGATACGCAGTATTTT
TRBV3-1/TRBV3-2,NA,TRBJ2-1,NA,CASSRSGRVGNEQFF,TGTGCCAGCAGCCGAAGTGGCAGGGTGGGCAATGAGCAGTTCTTC
TRBV9,NA,TRBJ2-1,TRBD2,CASSVGGDYNEQFF,TGTGCCAGCAGCGTTGGGGGGGACTACAATGAGCAGTTCTTC
TRBV5-4,many,TRBJ2-1,TRBD1,CASSFPGQGSHEQFF,TGTGCCAGCAGCTTCCCGGGACAGGGGTCCCATGAGCAGTTCTTC
TRBV5-1,NA,TRBJ1-1,TRBD1,CASGPGQRMNTEAFF,TGCGCCAGCGGCCCGGGACAGAGAATGAACACTGAAGCTTTCTTT
TRBV30,NA,TRBJ2-7,TRBD2,CACMIGGFSYEQYF,TGTGCCTGTATGATCGGGGGGTTCTCCTACGAGCAGTACTTC
TRBV9,NA,TRBJ2-5,TRBD2,CASSPGTSGGMSETQYF,TGTGCCAGCAGCCCCGGGACTAGCGGGGGGATGTCTGAGACCCAGTACTTC
TRBV5-6,NA,TRBJ1-1,TRBD1,CASSYQDRGLNTEAFF,TGTGCCAGCAGCTACCAGGACAGGGGGCTAAACACTGAAGCTTTCTTT
TRBV6-5,NA,TRBJ2-2,TRBD1,CASSSQTGGSAGELFF,TGTGCCAGCAGTTCCCAGACAGGGGGCAGCGCCGGGGAGCTGTTTTTT
TRBV5-1,NA,TRBJ2-1,TRBD2,CASSLGLAGGTSKWEQFF,TGCGCCAGCAGCTTGGGACTAGCGGGGGGAACGTCTAAGTGGGAGCAGTTCTTC
TRBV5-1,NA,TRBJ2-1,TRBD1,CASSLHAIGGRNEQFF,TGCGCCAGCAGCTTACATGCGATAGGGGGCCGGAATGAGCAGTTCTTC
TRBV19,once,TRBJ1-1,NA,CASSIAPGALNTEAFF,TGTGCCAGTAGTATAGCGCCAGGGGCCTTGAACACTGAAGCTTTCTTT
TRBV19,NA,TRBJ1-5,TRBD1,CASKAMEGALNQPQHF,TGTGCCAGTAAGGCTATGGAGGGGGCACTCAATCAGCCCCAGCATTTT
TRBV9,NA,TRBJ2-1,TRBD2,CASSVGGGKNNEQFF,TGTGCCAGCAGCGTAGGCGGGGGGAAAAACAATGAGCAGTTCTTC
TRBV5-6,once,TRBJ2-7,TRBD2,CASWLAGKDEQYF,TGTGCCAGCTGGCTAGCGGGTAAGGACGAGCAGTACTTC
TRBV4-3,NA,TRBJ1-1,NA,CASSQPAGGSQVF,TGCGCCAGCAGCCAACCGGCGGGGGGGAGTCAGGTCTTT
TRBV3-1/TRBV3-2,few,TRBJ2-7,TRBD2,CASLRGGTYEQYF,TGTGCCAGCCTCCGGGGGGGCACCTACGAGCAGTACTTC
TRBV13,NA,TRBJ1-5,NA,CASSLGQGTQPQHF,TGTGCCAGCAGCTTAGGGCAGGGGACTCAGCCCCAGCATTTT
TRBV4-2,once,TRBJ1-2,NA,CASSQSIRDTGYTF,TGTGCCAGCAGCCAATCTATCCGGGACACCGGCTACACCTTC
TRBV5-1,NA,TRBJ2-5,NA,CASRTNSGETQYF,TGCGCCAGCAGAACGAATAGCGGAGAGACCCAGTACTTC
TRBV19,NA,TRBJ1-1,TRBD1,CASSLGTGGTEAFF,TGTGCCAGTAGCTTGGGGACAGGGGGGACTGAAGCTTTCTTT
TRBV19,NA,TRBJ2-2,TRBD1,CASRGDRGSQNTGELFF,TGTGCCAGTAGGGGGGACAGGGGGTCGCAGAACACCGGGGAGCTGTTTTTT
TRBV14,NA,TRBJ1-6,NA,CASSQDGGLVSPLHF,TGTGCCAGCAGCCAAGACGGGGGGTTGGTTTCACCCCTCCACTTT
TRBV21-1,NA,TRBJ1-1,NA,CASSKAQGATLNTEAFF,TGTGCCAGCAGCAAAGCGCAGGGGGCTACTTTGAACACTGAAGCTTTCTTT
TRBV14,NA,TRBJ2-7,NA,CASSLSFRSSYEQYF,TGTGCCAGCAGCCTCTCCTTTAGGAGCTCCTACGAGCAGTACTTC
TRBV5-4,few,TRBJ2-6,TRBD2,CASSAGGSGANVLTF,TGTGCCAGCAGCGCGGGGGGCTCTGGGGCCAACGTCCTGACTTTC
TRBV6-5,NA,TRBJ1-1,NA,CASSYSGLGTEAFF,TGTGCCAGCAGTTACTCTGGACTAGGCACTGAAGCTTTCTTT
TRBV5-1,NA,TRBJ2-7,NA,CASQGQAPYEQYF,TGCGCCAGCCAGGGACAAGCTCCCTACGAGCAGTACTTC
TRBV18,NA,TRBJ1-2,TRBD1,CASSPPGGQGEGYTF,TGTGCCAGCTCACCACCAGGGGGACAGGGAGAAGGCTACACCTTC